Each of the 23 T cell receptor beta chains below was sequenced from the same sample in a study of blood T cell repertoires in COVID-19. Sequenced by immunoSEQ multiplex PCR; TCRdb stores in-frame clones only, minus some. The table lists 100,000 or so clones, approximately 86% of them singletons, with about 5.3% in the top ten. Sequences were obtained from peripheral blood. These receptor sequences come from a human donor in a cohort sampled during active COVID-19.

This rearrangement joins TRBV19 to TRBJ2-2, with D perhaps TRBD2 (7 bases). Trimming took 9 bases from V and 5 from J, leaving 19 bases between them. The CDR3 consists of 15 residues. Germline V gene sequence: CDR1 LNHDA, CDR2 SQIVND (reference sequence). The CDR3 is CASEPAGGRTGELFF. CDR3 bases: TGTGCCAGCGAACCCGCCGGGGGGCGAACCGGGGAGCTGTTTTTT. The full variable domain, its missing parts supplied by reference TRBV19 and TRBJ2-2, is DGGITQSPKYLFRKEGQNVTLSCEQNLNHDAMYWYRQDPGQGLRLIYYSQIVNDFQKGDIAEGYSVSREKKESFPLTVTSAQKNPTAFYLCASEPAGGRTGELFFGEGSRLTVL.

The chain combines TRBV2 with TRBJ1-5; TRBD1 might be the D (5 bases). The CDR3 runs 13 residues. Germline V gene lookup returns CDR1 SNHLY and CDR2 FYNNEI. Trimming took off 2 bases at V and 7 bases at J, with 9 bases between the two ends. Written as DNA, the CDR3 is TGTGCCAGCAGTGAATCGGGGGACCAGCCCCAGCATTTT. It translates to CASSESGDQPQHF.

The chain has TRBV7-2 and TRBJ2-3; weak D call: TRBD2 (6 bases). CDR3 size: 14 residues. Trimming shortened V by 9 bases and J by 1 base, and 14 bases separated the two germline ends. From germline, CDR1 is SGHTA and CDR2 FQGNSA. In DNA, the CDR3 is TGTGCCAGTAAGGCGGGGCGGGGCACAGATACGCAGTATTTT. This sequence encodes CASKAGRGTDTQYF.

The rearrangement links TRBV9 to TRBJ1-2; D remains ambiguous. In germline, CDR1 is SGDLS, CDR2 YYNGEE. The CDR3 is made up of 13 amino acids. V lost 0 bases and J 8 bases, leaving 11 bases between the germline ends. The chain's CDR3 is CASSVDGVGGYTF. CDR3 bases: TGTGCCAGCAGCGTAGACGGAGTCGGGGGCTACACCTTC.

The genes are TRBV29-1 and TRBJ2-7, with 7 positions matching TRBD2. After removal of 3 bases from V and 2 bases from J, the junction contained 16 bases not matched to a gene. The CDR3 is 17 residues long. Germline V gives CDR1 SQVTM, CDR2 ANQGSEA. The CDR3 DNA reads TGCAGCGTTGATGGGAGCGGGAATGAAGGCAGCACCTACGAGCAGTACTTC. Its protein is CSVDGSGNEGSTYEQYF.

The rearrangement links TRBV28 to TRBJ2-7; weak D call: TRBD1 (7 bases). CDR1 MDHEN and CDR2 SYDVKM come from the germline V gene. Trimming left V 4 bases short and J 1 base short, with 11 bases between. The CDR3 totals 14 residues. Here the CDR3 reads CASSWRDRSYEQYF. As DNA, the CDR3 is TGTGCCAGCAGTTGGCGGGACAGATCCTACGAGCAGTACTTC.

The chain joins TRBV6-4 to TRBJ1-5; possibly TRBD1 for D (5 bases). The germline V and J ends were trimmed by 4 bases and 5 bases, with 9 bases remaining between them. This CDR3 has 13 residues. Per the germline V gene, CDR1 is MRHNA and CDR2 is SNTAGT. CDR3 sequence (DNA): TGTGCCAGCAGTGGACAGCTAGATCAGCCCCAGCATTTT. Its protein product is CASSGQLDQPQHF.

DNA for the CDR3: TGTGCCAGCAGCCGGACTAGAGGCTCCTACGAGCAGTACTTC. Amino acids: CASSRTRGSYEQYF. The rearrangement links TRBV5-6 to TRBJ2-7, with TRBD2 identical over 7 bases. Germline-derived CDR1 and CDR2 are SGHDT and YYEEEE. The CDR3 length is 14 residues. J gave up 0 bases and V 4 bases, and 4 bases lay outside the gene matches.

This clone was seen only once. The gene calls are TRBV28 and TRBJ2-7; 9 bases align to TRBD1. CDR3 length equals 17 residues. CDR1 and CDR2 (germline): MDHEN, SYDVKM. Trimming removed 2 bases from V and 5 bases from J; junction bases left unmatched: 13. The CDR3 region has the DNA TGTGCCAGCAGTTTAGGGACAGGGACCCTTAATAGGCACGAGCAGTACTTC. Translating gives CASSLGTGTLNRHEQYF.

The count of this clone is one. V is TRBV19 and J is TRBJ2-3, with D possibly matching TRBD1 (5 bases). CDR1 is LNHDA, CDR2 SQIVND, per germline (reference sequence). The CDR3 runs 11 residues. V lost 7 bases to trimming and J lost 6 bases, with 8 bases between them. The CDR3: CASTRQDTQYF. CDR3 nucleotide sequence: TGTGCCAGTACTCGACAGGATACGCAGTATTTT. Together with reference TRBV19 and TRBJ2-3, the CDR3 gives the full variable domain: DGGITQSPKYLFRKEGQNVTLSCEQNLNHDAMYWYRQDPGQGLRLIYYSQIVNDFQKGDIAEGYSVSREKKESFPLTVTSAQKNPTAFYLCASTRQDTQYFGPGTRLTVL.

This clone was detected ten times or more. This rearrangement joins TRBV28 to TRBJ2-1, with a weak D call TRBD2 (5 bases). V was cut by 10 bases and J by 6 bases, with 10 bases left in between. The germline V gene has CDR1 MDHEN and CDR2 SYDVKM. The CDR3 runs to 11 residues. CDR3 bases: TGTGCCACCCTACTAGTCAATGAGCAGTTCTTC. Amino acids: CATLLVNEQFF.

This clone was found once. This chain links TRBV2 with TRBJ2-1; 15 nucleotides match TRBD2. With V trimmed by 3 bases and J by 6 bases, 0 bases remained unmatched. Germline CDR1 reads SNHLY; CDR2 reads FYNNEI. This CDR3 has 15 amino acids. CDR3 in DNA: TGTGCCAGCAGTGAGGGACTAGCGGGAGGCAATGAGCAGTTCTTC. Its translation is CASSEGLAGGNEQFF. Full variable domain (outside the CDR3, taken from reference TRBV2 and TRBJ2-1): EPEVTQTPSHQVTQMGQEVILRCVPISNHLYFYWYRQILGQKVEFLVSFYNNEISEKSEIFDDQFSVERPDGSNFTLKIRSTKLEDSAMYFCASSEGLAGGNEQFFGPGTRLTVL.

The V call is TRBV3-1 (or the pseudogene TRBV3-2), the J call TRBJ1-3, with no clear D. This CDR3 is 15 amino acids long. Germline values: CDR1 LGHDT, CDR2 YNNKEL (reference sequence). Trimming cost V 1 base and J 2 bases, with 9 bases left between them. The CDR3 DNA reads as TGTGCCAGCAGCCAAGTTTTGGCGGCTGGAAACACCATATATTTT. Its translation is CASSQVLAAGNTIYF.

CDR3 amino acids: CSVDRSGGFDTEAFF. CDR3 bases: TGCAGCGTTGATAGGTCAGGGGGCTTTGACACTGAAGCTTTCTTT. The rearrangement uses TRBV29-1 and TRBJ1-1; TRBD1 matches at 8 bases. V trimming: 3 bases; J trimming: 3 bases; junction bases outside the gene matches: 9. Germline CDR1 is SQVTM and CDR2 is ANQGSEA. The CDR3 contains 15 residues.

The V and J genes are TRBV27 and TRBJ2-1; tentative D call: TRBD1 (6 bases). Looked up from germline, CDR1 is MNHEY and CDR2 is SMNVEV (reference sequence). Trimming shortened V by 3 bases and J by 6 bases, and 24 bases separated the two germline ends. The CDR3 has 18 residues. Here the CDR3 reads CASSFLRQVPSKRNEQFF. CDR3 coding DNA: TGTGCCAGCAGTTTCCTCCGACAGGTCCCCTCAAAGCGCAATGAGCAGTTCTTC.

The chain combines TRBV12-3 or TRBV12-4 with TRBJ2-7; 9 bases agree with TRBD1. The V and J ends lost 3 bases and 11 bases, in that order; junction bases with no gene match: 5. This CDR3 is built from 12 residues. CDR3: CASSFDRGAKYF. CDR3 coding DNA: TGTGCCAGCAGTTTCGACAGGGGGGCTAAGTACTTC.

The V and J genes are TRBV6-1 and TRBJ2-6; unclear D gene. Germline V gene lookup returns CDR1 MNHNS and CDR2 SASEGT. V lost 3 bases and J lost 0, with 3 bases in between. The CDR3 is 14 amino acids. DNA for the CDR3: TGTGCCAGCAGTGACCTCTCTGGGGCCAACGTCCTGACTTTC. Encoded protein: CASSDLSGANVLTF.

The CDR3 loop reads CASSQDGIQPQHF. CDR3 DNA: TGTGCCAGCAGCCAAGATGGCATTCAGCCCCAGCATTTT. The chain has TRBV3-1 (or the pseudogene TRBV3-2) and TRBJ1-5; D is uncertain. Germline loops: CDR1 LGHDT, CDR2 YNNKEL (reference sequence). This CDR3 has 13 amino acids. Trimming shortened V by 0 bases and J by 6 bases, and 6 bases separated the two germline ends.

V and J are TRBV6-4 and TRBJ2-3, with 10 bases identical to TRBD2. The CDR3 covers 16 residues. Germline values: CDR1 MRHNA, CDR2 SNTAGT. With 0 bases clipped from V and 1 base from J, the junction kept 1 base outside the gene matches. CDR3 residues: CASSDSLAGGTDTQYF. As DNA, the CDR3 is TGTGCCAGCAGTGACTCCCTAGCGGGAGGCACAGATACGCAGTATTTT.

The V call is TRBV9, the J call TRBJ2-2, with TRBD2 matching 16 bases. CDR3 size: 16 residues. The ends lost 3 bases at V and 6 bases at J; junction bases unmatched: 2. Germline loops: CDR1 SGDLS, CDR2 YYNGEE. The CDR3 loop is CASSDGTSGRAGELFF. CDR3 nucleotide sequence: TGTGCCAGCAGCGATGGGACTAGCGGGAGGGCCGGGGAGCTGTTTTTT.

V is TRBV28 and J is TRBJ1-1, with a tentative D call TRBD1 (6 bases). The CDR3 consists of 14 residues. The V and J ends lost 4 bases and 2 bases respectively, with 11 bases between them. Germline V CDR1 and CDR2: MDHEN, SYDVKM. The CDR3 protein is CASSWFRGNTEAFF. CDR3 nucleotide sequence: TGTGCCAGCAGTTGGTTCAGGGGCAACACTGAAGCTTTCTTT.

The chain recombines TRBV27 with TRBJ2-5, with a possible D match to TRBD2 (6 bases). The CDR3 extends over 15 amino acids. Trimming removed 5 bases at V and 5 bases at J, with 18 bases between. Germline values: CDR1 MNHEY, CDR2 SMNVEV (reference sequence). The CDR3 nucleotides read TGTGCCAGCAGTCCTTGGCGGGGAGGTGTGGAGACCCAGTACTTC. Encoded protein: CASSPWRGGVETQYF.

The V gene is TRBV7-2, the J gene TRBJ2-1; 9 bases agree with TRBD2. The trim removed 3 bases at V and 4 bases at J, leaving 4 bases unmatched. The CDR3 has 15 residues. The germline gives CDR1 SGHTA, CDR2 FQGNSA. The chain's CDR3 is CASSFFSGGYNEQFF. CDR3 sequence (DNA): TGTGCCAGCAGCTTCTTTAGCGGGGGTTACAATGAGCAGTTCTTC.